This entry lists 18 T cell receptor beta chains sequenced from one sample in a study of cytomegalovirus exposure and HLA in healthy donors. Vbeta (60) and Jbeta (13) primers were used in the PCR. Generated by immunoSEQ multiplex PCR, the TCRdb table keeps only in-frame clones and is missing some. The sample records a few hundred thousand clones, around 89% being singletons. The specimen was PBMCs. These receptors all come from a woman aged 18-30 years in good health and CMV-seronegative.

The chain joins TRBV15 to TRBJ1-2; the D is unclear. Germline V gene data show CDR1 as LNHNV and CDR2 as YYDKDF (reference sequence). V was clipped by 0 bases and J by 0 bases, with 17 bases between them. The CDR3 extends over 18 amino acids. CDR3 loop: CATSRDSMAQQANYGYTF. In DNA, the CDR3 is TGTGCCACCAGCAGAGATAGCATGGCACAACAAGCTAACTATGGCTACACCTTC.

V and J are TRBV4-1 and TRBJ2-1, with a weak D call TRBD1 (5 bases). V lost 1 base and J lost 6, with 16 bases in between. The CDR3 runs to 16 residues. The germline V gene has CDR1 MGHRA and CDR2 YSYEKL. DNA of the CDR3: TGCGCCAGCAGCCAAGGGGCTGCCAGGGTTTCCAATGAGCAGTTCTTC. This translates into CASSQGAARVSNEQFF.

The chain uses TRBV5-6 and TRBJ2-3; TRBD2 agrees at 7 bases. Germline trimming cut 0 bases from V and 4 bases from J; bases unmatched to any gene: 2. The CDR3 length is 14 residues. Per the germline V gene, CDR1 is SGHDT and CDR2 is YYEEEE. The CDR3 DNA follows: TGTGCCAGCAGCTTGGCGGGGAGGGCAGATACGCAGTATTTT. This translates into CASSLAGRADTQYF.

The V gene is TRBV4-2, the J gene TRBJ1-6, with a tentative D call TRBD1 (6 bases). V was cut by 5 bases and J by 5 bases, with 10 bases left in between. Germline CDR1 reads LGHNA; CDR2 reads YNFKEQ. This CDR3 spans 14 amino acids. The CDR3 DNA follows: TGTGCCAGCAGCTTGACAGGAAATAATTCACCCCTCCACTTT. Protein: CASSLTGNNSPLHF.

The V and J genes are TRBV4-3 and TRBJ1-2, with D possibly matching TRBD1 (5 bases). Germline assignment: CDR1 LGHNA and CDR2 YSLEER. V lost 0 bases to trimming and J lost 3 bases, with 11 bases between them. CDR3 length equals 15 residues. The CDR3 region is CASSQDFSGYYGYTF. Here the CDR3 DNA reads TGCGCCAGCAGCCAAGATTTTTCAGGGTACTATGGCTACACCTTC.

The chain joins TRBV27 to TRBJ2-5; TRBD1 matches at 7 bases. The end of the DNA aligns better with TRBJ2-7, so the J call may be wrong. The CDR3 is 15 residues long. The V gene's germline CDR1 is MNHEY and CDR2 SMNVEV (reference sequence). The CDR3, as DNA: TGTGCCAGCAGCCCAGGTAGGGACAGTCCCTACGAGCAGTACTTC. Its protein product is CASSPGRDSPYEQYF.

The CDR3: CATTGTSGRRTDTQYF. CDR3 nucleotides: TGTGCCACCACGGGGACTAGCGGTCGACGCACAGATACGCAGTATTTT. This chain joins TRBV7-9 and TRBJ2-3; 11 bases map to TRBD2. The CDR3 covers 16 residues. Trimming removed 10 bases from V and 1 base from J; junction bases left unmatched: 10. The V gene's germline CDR1 is SEHNR and CDR2 FQNEAQ (reference sequence).

The V call is TRBV19, the J call TRBJ1-1; TRBD1 is a possible D gene (5 bases). Trimming pared 3 bases from V and 2 bases from J, leaving 10 bases between. This CDR3 has 14 amino acids. The germline gives CDR1 LNHDA, CDR2 SQIVND (reference sequence). The CDR3 DNA is TGTGCCAGTAGTATCTCCGGGGGAAACACTGAAGCTTTCTTT. The encoded protein is CASSISGGNTEAFF.

The rearrangement uses TRBV4-3 and TRBJ2-3; 11 positions agree with TRBD2. The CDR3 spans 15 residues. Germline V gene data show CDR1 as LGHNA and CDR2 as YSLEER. V lost 4 bases, J lost 6 bases, and 6 bases stayed unmatched. DNA for the CDR3: TGCGCCAGCAGCCTCGGACTAGCGGGTCGTGATACGCAGTATTTT. Its translation: CASSLGLAGRDTQYF.

The chain couples TRBV7-9 to TRBJ1-1, with a tentative D call TRBD1 (6 bases). The CDR3 consists of 15 residues. The V gene lost 1 base and the J gene lost 6 bases, with 15 bases spanning the gap. Germline loops: CDR1 SEHNR, CDR2 FQNEAQ (reference sequence). The DNA of the CDR3 is TGTGCCAGCAGCTTAGGAAAAACAGGGACGGCTGAAGCTTTCTTT. Its translation: CASSLGKTGTAEAFF.

This chain joins TRBV7-7 and TRBJ2-1; 9 bases agree with TRBD2. Germline CDR1 is SSHAT and CDR2 is FNYEAQ (reference sequence). With 5 bases clipped from V and 6 bases from J, the junction kept 14 bases outside the gene matches. The CDR3 loop spans 17 amino acids. Written as DNA, the CDR3 is TGTGCCAGCAGCCAAAGCTTACTAGCGGGCAACCGCAATGAGCAGTTCTTC. Residues: CASSQSLLAGNRNEQFF. Complete variable domain (other parts from reference TRBV7-7 and TRBJ2-1): GAGVSQSPRYKVTKRGQDVTLRCDPISSHATLYWYQQALGQGPEFLTYFNYEAQPDKSGLPSDRFSAERPEGSISTLTIQRTEQRDSAMYRCASSQSLLAGNRNEQFFGPGTRLTVL.

The chain is built from TRBV5-6 and TRBJ2-5, with 9 bases matching TRBD1. The CDR3 runs to 15 residues. The germline V gene has CDR1 SGHDT and CDR2 YYEEEE. Trimming cost V 3 bases and J 1 base; bases outside gene matches: 4. In DNA, the CDR3 is TGTGCCAGCAGCTCGGGACAGGGAGCCCAAGAGACCCAGTACTTC. It specifies CASSSGQGAQETQYF.

The chain is built from TRBV7-2 and TRBJ1-2; tentative D call: TRBD1 (6 bases). This CDR3 is built from 13 residues. CDR1 is SGHTA and CDR2 is FQGNSA in the germline V gene. The V end lost 8 bases, the J end lost 7 bases, and 17 bases lay between the germline ends. The CDR3 here is CASVLTGFGGYTF. The CDR3 nucleotides read TGTGCCAGCGTACTAACAGGGTTTGGTGGCTACACCTTC.

This rearrangement joins TRBV5-1 to TRBJ2-5; D may be TRBD2 (6 bases). The V gene lost 4 bases and the J gene lost 7 bases, with 14 bases spanning the gap. Germline loops: CDR1 SGHRS, CDR2 YFSETQ. This CDR3 comprises 13 residues. The CDR3 sequence is CASSRDSTGTQYF. The CDR3, as DNA: TGCGCCAGCAGCAGGGACTCCACCGGGACCCAGTACTTC.

This chain connects TRBV11-2 to TRBJ2-1, with TRBD2 matching over 13 bases. This CDR3 has 16 amino acids. The germline gives CDR1 SGHAT, CDR2 FQNNGV. Germline trimming cut 4 bases from V and 8 bases from J; bases unmatched to any gene: 8. CDR3 in amino acids: CASSSGTSGKIYEQFF. The CDR3 DNA reads as TGTGCCAGCAGCTCCGGGACTAGCGGGAAAATATATGAGCAGTTCTTC.

The genes are TRBV9 and TRBJ2-7; 8 positions agree with TRBD1. V shed 0 bases, J shed 4 bases, and the junction held 3 bases outside the gene matches. The CDR3 is made up of 14 amino acids. Per germline, CDR1 SGDLS and CDR2 YYNGEE. CDR3 loop: CASSVGQGMYEQYF. CDR3 in DNA: TGTGCCAGCAGCGTAGGACAGGGGATGTACGAGCAGTACTTC.

The chain has TRBV11-3 and TRBJ2-5, with TRBD2 identical over 7 bases. Trimming at V came to 3 bases and at J to 5 bases, leaving 6 bases not matched to a gene. Germline V gene lookup returns CDR1 SGHNT and CDR2 YENEEA. The CDR3 length is 14 residues. This CDR3 reads CASSLKGGVETQYF. DNA of the CDR3: TGTGCCAGCAGCTTGAAGGGAGGGGTGGAGACCCAGTACTTC.

The chain combines TRBV29-1 with TRBJ1-2; D is perhaps TRBD1 (6 bases). Germline values: CDR1 SQVTM, CDR2 ANQGSEA. The CDR3 runs to 18 residues. V lost 2 bases and J lost 3, with 25 bases in between. This chain's CDR3 is CSVEKVKKGGSLDYGYTF. The CDR3, as DNA: TGCAGCGTTGAAAAGGTGAAAAAGGGGGGGTCTTTGGACTATGGCTACACCTTC.